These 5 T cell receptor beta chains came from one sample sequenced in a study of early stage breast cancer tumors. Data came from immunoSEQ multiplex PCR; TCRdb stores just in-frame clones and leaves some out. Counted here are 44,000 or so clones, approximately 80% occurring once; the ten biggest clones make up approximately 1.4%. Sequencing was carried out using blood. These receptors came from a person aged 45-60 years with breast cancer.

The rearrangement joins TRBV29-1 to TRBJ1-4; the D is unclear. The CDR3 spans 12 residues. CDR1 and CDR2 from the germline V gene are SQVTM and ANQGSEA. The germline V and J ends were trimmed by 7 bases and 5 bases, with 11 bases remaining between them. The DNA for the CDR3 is TGCAGCGCCCAGACCGAGAATGAAAAACTGTTTTTT. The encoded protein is CSAQTENEKLFF.

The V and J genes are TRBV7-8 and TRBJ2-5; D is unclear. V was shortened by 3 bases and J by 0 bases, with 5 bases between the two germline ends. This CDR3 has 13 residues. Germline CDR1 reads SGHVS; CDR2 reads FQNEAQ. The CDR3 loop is CASSFTDQETQYF. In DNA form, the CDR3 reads TGTGCCAGCAGCTTTACGGACCAAGAGACCCAGTACTTC.

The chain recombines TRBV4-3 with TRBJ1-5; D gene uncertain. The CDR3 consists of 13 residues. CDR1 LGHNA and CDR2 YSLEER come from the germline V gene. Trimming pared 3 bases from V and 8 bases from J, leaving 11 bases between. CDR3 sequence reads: CASSQNGGEPQHF. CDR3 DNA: TGCGCCAGCAGCCAGAATGGTGGGGAGCCCCAGCATTTT.

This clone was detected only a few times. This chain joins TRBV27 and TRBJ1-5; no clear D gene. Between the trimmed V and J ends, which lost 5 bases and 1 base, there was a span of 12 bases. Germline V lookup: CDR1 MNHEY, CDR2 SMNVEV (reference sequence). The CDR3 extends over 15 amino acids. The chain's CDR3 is CASSPWTESNQPQHF. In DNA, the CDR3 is TGTGCCAGCAGTCCGTGGACGGAGAGCAATCAGCCCCAGCATTTT.

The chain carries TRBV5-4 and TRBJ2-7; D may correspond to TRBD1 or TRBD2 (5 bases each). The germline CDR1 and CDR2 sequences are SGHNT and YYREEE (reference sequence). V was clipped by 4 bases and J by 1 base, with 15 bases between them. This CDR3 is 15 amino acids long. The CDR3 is CASSGPGPASYEQYF. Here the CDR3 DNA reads TGTGCCAGCAGCGGGCCGGGACCCGCGTCCTACGAGCAGTACTTC.